This TCR beta chain emerged from a study of T-cell reconstitution after alpha-beta-depleted transplantation in children. Whole-study results and caveats: Reportedly, roughly two months post-transplant, alpha-beta T cells arose from several hundred expanded graft clones. T-cell numbers and diversity, one year after transplant, stemmed largely from T cells that were newly produced. Some patients owed their high day-60 TCRbeta diversity to surviving recipient T cells and thymic progenitors.

Looked up from germline, CDR1 is MDHEN and CDR2 is SYDVKM. CDR3 length equals 16 residues. V gave up 3 bases and J gave up 1 base, with 13 bases separating them. A library of TCRbeta sequences, prepared with unique molecular identifiers, was generated. Via MiXCR, TCRdb re-called the PCR reads, giving one row per CDR3 protein. The sample contains about 980,000 distinct CDR3 sequences, around 30% of which appear only once. This clonotype appeared a few times. Its antigen is not identified. The genes are TRBV28 and TRBJ2-1; D gene ambiguous. The source material was PBMCs, mostly from graft donor cells, sampled 360 days after TCRalphabeta/CD19-depleted stem cell transplant. The receptor was isolated from a boy younger than two who had a stem cell transplant for SCID, so the T cells may come from the graft donor. The CDR3, as DNA: TGTGCCAGCAGTTTCGGGCCCAGGACGTCCTACAATGAGCAGTTCTTC. Translated, it gives CASSFGPRTSYNEQFF.